The subject of this entry is one TCR beta chain. Its antigen is as yet unknown. The source of the sample is a study of early stage breast cancer tumors. Study-level background: Of some 17 invasive breast tumors, 11 to 12 were hormone receptor-positive, HER2-negative. Samples were sequenced at about 9.7-fold average coverage. Study outcomes and limitations: Chain pairing and CD4, CD8 or FOXP3 expression were not captured. Enriched TCRB sequences shared across patients were mostly commonly generated sequences.

Measured with immunoSEQ multiplex PCR; TCRdb has only the in-frame clones, and not every one. The sample includes 45,000 to 60,000 clones, approximately 90% of them seen just once. The ends were cut back, 5 bases at V and 9 bases at J, with 11 bases in the middle. Germline V gene data show CDR1 as SGHNT and CDR2 as YENEEA. The CDR3 is 13 amino acids. The clonotype originates from a person aged 65-85 years with breast cancer. Material: blood. The chain recombines TRBV11-3 with TRBJ1-6; possible D gene TRBD1, 6 bases. CDR3 amino acids: CASSRGGGSPLHF. CDR3 nucleotide sequence: TGTGCCAGCAGCAGGGGGGGCGGTTCACCCCTCCACTTT.